Below, 19 T cell receptor beta chains from the same sample are listed, as sequenced in a study of blood T cell repertoires in COVID-19. Data came from immunoSEQ multiplex PCR; TCRdb stores just in-frame clones and leaves some out. Among 140,000 to 150,000 clones listed, roughly 80% were seen once. Sequencing used peripheral blood. The receptors derive from a man in his fifties with acute or convalescent COVID-19.

The gene calls are TRBV12-3 or TRBV12-4 and TRBJ1-1; unclear D gene. The V end lost 2 bases, the J end lost 1 base, and 5 bases lay between the germline ends. The CDR3 covers 13 residues. The CDR3 protein is CASSLQENTEAFF. The CDR3 nucleotides read TGTGCCAGCAGTTTACAGGAGAACACTGAAGCTTTCTTT.

The count of this clone is one. V is TRBV5-4 and J is TRBJ1-1; D gene ambiguous. CDR3 size: 13 residues. CDR1 and CDR2 from the germline V gene are SGHNT and YYREEE (reference sequence). Trimming removed 2 bases from V and 1 base from J, with 6 bases in between. The CDR3 DNA follows: TGTGCCAGCAGCTTAAACACGAACACTGAAGCTTTCTTT. Residues: CASSLNTNTEAFF.

J is TRBJ1-1 and V is TRBV5-4, with a weak D call TRBD1 (6 bases). The V end was cut by 0 bases, the J end by 3 bases, with 12 bases between. Germline loops: CDR1 SGHNT, CDR2 YYREEE (reference sequence). The CDR3 sequence is 15 residues long. The chain's CDR3 is CASSLGTWTDTEAFF. CDR3 sequence (DNA): TGTGCCAGCAGCTTGGGTACATGGACAGACACTGAAGCTTTCTTT.

The chain employs TRBV19 and TRBJ1-4; possibly TRBD1 for D (5 bases). Germline CDR1 and CDR2: LNHDA and SQIVND (reference sequence). CDR3 size: 15 residues. Trimming took off 7 bases at V and 3 bases at J, with 15 bases between the two ends. The DNA for the CDR3 is TGTGCCAGTAAAGTGTGGACAAACGCTAATGAAAAACTGTTTTTT. Translated, it gives CASKVWTNANEKLFF.

This clone was detected once. V and J are TRBV27 and TRBJ1-4; TRBD1 might be the D (5 bases). V lost 5 bases, J lost 8 bases, and 21 bases lay in between. This CDR3 region has 16 residues. Germline CDR1 MNHEY, CDR2 SMNVEV (reference sequence). The CDR3 DNA follows: TGTGCCAGCAGTACAATTCTTGACAGCAATGAAGAAAAACTGTTTTTT. It codes for CASSTILDSNEEKLFF.

This chain connects TRBV14 to TRBJ2-2; 10 nucleotides align to TRBD1. CDR3 length: 14 residues. Trimming removed 2 bases from V and 9 bases from J; junction bases left unmatched: 3. The germline V gene has CDR1 SGHDN and CDR2 FVKESK. In nucleotides, the CDR3 is TGTGCCAGCAGCCAAAGACAGGGGGCCAGGGAGCTGTTTTTT. Translating gives CASSQRQGARELFF.

This sequence joins TRBV14 and TRBJ1-1; TRBD1 matches 7 bases. This CDR3 is built from 16 residues. Per germline, CDR1 SGHDN and CDR2 FVKESK. V shed 0 bases and J 10 bases; nucleotides not matched to a gene: 14. The CDR3, as DNA: TGTGCCAGCAGCCAAGATTTGGAGGGGGCCCGAGGAGGAGCTTTCTTT. Protein: CASSQDLEGARGGAFF.

CDR3 sequence: CASSPQQGGNTEAFF. CDR3 in DNA: TGTGCCAGCTCACCACAACAGGGTGGGAACACTGAAGCTTTCTTT. This chain connects TRBV18 to TRBJ1-1; a weak D match, TRBD1 (6 bases). This CDR3 region has 15 residues. The germline V gene encodes CDR1 KGHSH and CDR2 LQKENI. Trimming took off 1 base at V and 1 base at J, with 10 bases between the two ends.

This clone was seen once. The chain is built from TRBV27 and TRBJ2-7, with D perhaps matching TRBD2 (6 bases). V lost 2 bases and J 6 bases, leaving 14 bases between the germline ends. This CDR3 spans 14 amino acids. Germline-derived CDR1 and CDR2 are MNHEY and SMNVEV (reference sequence). In DNA form, the CDR3 reads TGTGCCAGCAGTTTACGCGGGGTGGCTTCCGAGCAGTACGTC. Protein: CASSLRGVASEQYV.

The table lists this clone with a few counts. Other DNA variants within this sample encode the same CDR3. The chain recombines TRBV11-3 with TRBJ1-1; 9 bases line up with TRBD1. Germline trimming cut 4 bases from V and 4 bases from J; bases unmatched to any gene: 4. This CDR3 has 14 residues. CDR1 and CDR2 from the germline V gene are SGHNT and YENEEA. The CDR3 protein is CASSSGQGGTEAFF. The CDR3 nucleotides read TGTGCCAGCAGCTCGGGACAGGGAGGCACTGAAGCTTTCTTT.

J is TRBJ1-1 and V is TRBV29-1, with TRBD1 matching 10 bases. The trim removed 5 bases at V and 4 bases at J, leaving 1 base unmatched. The CDR3 has 12 amino acids. Germline loops: CDR1 SQVTM, CDR2 ANQGSEA. The CDR3 region is CSVRTGGTEAFF. CDR3 sequence (DNA): TGCAGCGTTCGGACAGGGGGCACTGAAGCTTTCTTT.

The chain links TRBV19 to TRBJ1-5; D is possibly TRBD1 (5 bases). The CDR3 has 15 amino acids. V gave up 6 bases and J gave up 4 bases, with 16 bases separating them. CDR1 and CDR2 (germline): LNHDA, SQIVND (reference sequence). The CDR3 here is CASRREGWGNQPQHF. CDR3 nucleotide sequence: TGTGCCAGTAGGAGGGAGGGCTGGGGGAATCAGCCCCAGCATTTT.

The gene calls are TRBV10-2 and TRBJ2-1, with a tentative D call TRBD1 (6 bases). The CDR3 sequence is 13 residues long. In germline, CDR1 is WSHSY, CDR2 SAAADI. The ends were cut back, 5 bases at V and 9 bases at J, with 14 bases in the middle. The CDR3 DNA reads as TGCGCCAGCAGTAATTACAGGGACGGTGAGCAGTTCTTC. It specifies CASSNYRDGEQFF.

The CDR3 loop reads CASSGDRYGYTF. Written as DNA, the CDR3 is TGTGCCAGCTCGGGGGATCGCTATGGCTACACCTTC. V gene TRBV2 combines with J gene TRBJ1-2; D is perhaps TRBD1 (5 bases). CDR3 length: 12 amino acids. V lost 8 bases and J lost 4, with 11 bases in between. The germline CDR1 and CDR2 sequences are SNHLY and FYNNEI.

The CDR3 protein is CAWSDTHNSPLHF. For the CDR3, the DNA is TGTGCCTGGAGTGACACCCATAATTCACCCCTCCACTTT. V and J are TRBV30 and TRBJ1-6; D unclear. Germline assignment: CDR1 GTSNPN and CDR2 SVGIG (reference sequence). The CDR3 contains 13 residues. V was cut by 1 base and J by 5 bases, with 6 bases left in between.

This clone came up a few times. CDR3 sequence reads: CASRFGVRNSPLHF. The CDR3 DNA sequence: TGTGCCAGTAGGTTTGGAGTAAGGAATTCACCCCTCCACTTT. The chain carries TRBV19 and TRBJ1-6; D gene ambiguous. From germline, CDR1 is LNHDA and CDR2 SQIVND (reference sequence). There are 14 residues in the CDR3. Trimming stripped 6 bases from V and 7 bases from J, with 13 bases between.

As regards this clone: Different DNA sequences within this sample yield the same CDR3. The V call is TRBV2, the J call TRBJ1-2; 9 nucleotides line up with TRBD1. The V and J ends lost 6 bases and 4 bases, in that order; junction bases with no gene match: 3. This CDR3 has 13 amino acids. Germline assignment: CDR1 SNHLY and CDR2 FYNNEI. The CDR3 here is CASSTGGAYGYTF. In DNA form, the CDR3 reads TGTGCCAGCAGCACAGGGGGCGCCTATGGCTACACCTTC.

The chain is built from TRBV6-2 or TRBV6-3 and TRBJ2-7; 7 nucleotides agree with TRBD1. The CDR3 runs to 15 residues. Trimming at V came to 4 bases and at J to 4 bases, leaving 10 bases not matched to a gene. The germline CDR1 and CDR2 sequences are MNHEY and SVGEGT. The CDR3 loop is CASSSTDRDLYEQYF. In DNA, the CDR3 is TGTGCCAGCAGTTCGACTGACAGGGATCTATACGAGCAGTACTTC.

The chain combines TRBV24-1 with TRBJ2-1; 9 bases map to TRBD1. The V and J ends lost 10 bases and 8 bases, in that order; junction bases with no gene match: 5. The CDR3 consists of 12 residues. Per germline, CDR1 KGHDR and CDR2 SFDVKD. For the CDR3, the DNA is TGTGCCACATCGGACAGGGGCGATGAGCAGTTCTTC. Encoded protein: CATSDRGDEQFF.